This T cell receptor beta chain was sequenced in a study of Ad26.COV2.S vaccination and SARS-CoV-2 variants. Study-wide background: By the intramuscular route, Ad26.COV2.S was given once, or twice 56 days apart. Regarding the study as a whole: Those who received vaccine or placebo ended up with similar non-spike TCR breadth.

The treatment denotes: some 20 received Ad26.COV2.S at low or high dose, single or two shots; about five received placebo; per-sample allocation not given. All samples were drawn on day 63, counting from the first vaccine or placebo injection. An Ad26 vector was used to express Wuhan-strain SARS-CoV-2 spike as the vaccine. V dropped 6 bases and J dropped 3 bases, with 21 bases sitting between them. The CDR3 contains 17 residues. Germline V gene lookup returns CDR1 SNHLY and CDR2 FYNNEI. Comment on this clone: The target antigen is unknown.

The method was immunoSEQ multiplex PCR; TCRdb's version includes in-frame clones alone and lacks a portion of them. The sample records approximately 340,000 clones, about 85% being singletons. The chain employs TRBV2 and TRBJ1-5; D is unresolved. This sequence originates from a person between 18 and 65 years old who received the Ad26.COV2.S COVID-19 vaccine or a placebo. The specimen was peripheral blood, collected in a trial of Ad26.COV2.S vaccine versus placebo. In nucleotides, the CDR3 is TGTGCCAGCAGATACGGTACGGGCCGCCAGGACAATCAGCCCCAGCATTTT. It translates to CASRYGTGRQDNQPQHF.